The rows below give T cell receptor beta chains drawn from one sample of a study of T cells in Graves' hyperthyroidism and ophthalmopathy. TCRdb fed the multiplex PCR reads into MiXCR, producing one record per CDR3 protein. Of some 360,000 distinct CDR3 sequences in the sample, about a sixth were seen once. What was sequenced was blood. Source of these receptors: a woman between 40 and 55 years old with Graves' ophthalmopathy. The CDR3 runs from the conserved cysteine through the conserved F or W. A D gene is named only where the DNA matches it firmly. A row's size may be missing; if present it is once, few, many or a size class.

TRBV7-2	many	TRBJ2-7	TRBD2	CASSPGLPSGYEQYF	TGTGCCAGCAGCCCGGGACTACCTTCGGGCTACGAGCAGTACTTC
TRBV18	many	TRBJ1-1	TRBD1	CASSPKGTDNQAFF	TGTGCCAGCTCACCAAAGGGGACAGATAATCAAGCTTTCTTT
TRBV15	many	TRBJ1-1	-	CATSRDRLNTEAFF	TGTGCCACCAGCAGAGATCGGCTGAACACTGAAGCTTTCTTT
TRBV4-2	many	TRBJ1-2	-	CASSQDLTDFGYTF	TGTGCCAGCAGCCAAGATCTGACAGACTTTGGCTACACCTTC
TRBV6-5	many	TRBJ2-7	TRBD2	CASQKRDSYEQYF	TGTGCCAGCCAGAAGCGGGACTCCTACGAGCAGTACTTC
TRBV24-1	once	TRBJ1-5	-	CATSQPDVISNQPQHF	TGTGCCACCAGCCAGCCGGACGTAATTAGCAATCAGCCCCAGCATTTT
TRBV5-5	few	TRBJ2-5	TRBD1	CASSPGQGGETQYF	TGTGCCAGCAGCCCCGGACAGGGTGGGGAGACCCAGTACTTC
TRBV25-1	many	TRBJ2-7	TRBD1	CASSGGWTGPTDEQYF	TGTGCCAGCAGTGGCGGTTGGACAGGGCCCACGGACGAGCAGTACTTC
TRBV7-2	few	TRBJ1-5	TRBD1	CASSVDGTGGAPQHF	TGTGCCAGCAGCGTTGATGGGACAGGGGGCGCGCCCCAGCATTTT
TRBV12-3/TRBV12-4	few	TRBJ1-1	-	CAIGRNTEACF	TGTGCCATCGGTCGGAACACTGAAGCTTGCTTT
TRBV28	-	TRBJ2-7	-	CASSLEHNYEQYF	TGTGCCAGCAGTTTAGAACATAATTACGAGCAGTACTTC
TRBV20-1	many	TRBJ2-5	-	CSVPGKETQYF	TGCAGTGTTCCGGGGAAAGAGACCCAGTACTTC
TRBV5-4	-	TRBJ1-2	TRBD1	CASSLGTGMDYGYTF	TGTGCCAGCAGCTTGGGGACAGGGATGGACTATGGCTACACCTTC
TRBV5-1	many	TRBJ1-2	-	CASSLEGPYYGYTF	TGCGCCAGCAGCTTGGAGGGTCCCTACTATGGCTACACCTTC
TRBV7-2	many	TRBJ2-7	-	CASSTTWRGEQYF	TGTGCCAGCAGCACCACCTGGCGAGGCGAGCAGTACTTC
TRBV5-1	-	TRBJ2-2	TRBD1	CASSAGTGRTGELFF	TGCGCCAGCAGCGCCGGGACAGGCCGCACCGGGGAGCTGTTTTTT
TRBV12-3/TRBV12-4	many	TRBJ2-7	TRBD1	CASSPRDSFSYEQYF	TGTGCCAGCAGTCCCCGGGACAGCTTTTCCTACGAGCAGTACTTC
TRBV29-1	many	TRBJ2-7	-	CSVEVNYEQYF	TGCAGCGTTGAAGTCAACTACGAGCAGTACTTC
TRBV9	many	TRBJ2-7	TRBD1	CASSVGQGLSYEQYF	TGTGCCAGCAGCGTTGGACAGGGGTTGTCCTACGAGCAGTACTTC
TRBV18	many	TRBJ2-7	-	CASSSYVSYEQYF	TGTGCCAGCTCAAGTTACGTATCCTACGAGCAGTACTTC
TRBV20-1	many	TRBJ2-7	TRBD2	CSASPFLIAGSSYEQYF	TGCAGTGCTAGCCCGTTTCTCATAGCGGGAAGCTCCTACGAGCAGTACTTC
TRBV20-1	many	TRBJ2-5	-	CSAILAAETQYF	TGCAGTGCTATCTTGGCTGCGGAGACCCAGTACTTC
TRBV27	many	TRBJ1-5	TRBD1	CASSSTGVQPQHF	TGTGCCAGCAGTTCTACAGGGGTTCAGCCCCAGCATTTT
TRBV20-1	many	TRBJ1-1	-	CSAAAGGFNTEAFF	TGCAGTGCGGCCGCGGGGGGATTCAACACTGAAGCTTTCTTT
TRBV11-2	many	TRBJ2-7	TRBD2	CASGLAGAYYEQYF	TGTGCCAGCGGACTAGCGGGAGCATACTACGAGCAGTACTTC
TRBV29-1	many	TRBJ1-1	-	CSGTGGHTEAFF	TGCAGCGGGACCGGGGGTCACACTGAAGCTTTCTTT
TRBV20-1	many	TRBJ2-5	-	CSARDPPTAKETQYF	TGCAGTGCTAGAGATCCCCCGACAGCGAAAGAGACCCAGTACTTC
TRBV20-1	-	TRBJ2-7	TRBD2	CSAPASGSSYEQYF	TGCAGTGCCCCCGCTAGCGGGAGTTCGTACGAGCAGTACTTC
TRBV12-3/TRBV12-4	once	TRBJ2-2	-	CASSFDPGELFF	TGTGCCAGCAGTTTTGACCCCGGGGAGCTGTTTTTT
TRBV19	-	TRBJ1-3	TRBD1	CASRKGQASGNTIYF	TGTGCCAGTAGGAAGGGACAGGCTTCTGGAAACACCATATATTTT
TRBV7-2	many	TRBJ1-3	-	CASSLDRPGNTIYF	TGTGCCAGCAGCTTAGACAGACCCGGAAACACCATATATTTT
TRBV5-6	-	TRBJ2-7	-	CASSFGGLEQYF	TGTGCCAGCAGCTTTGGGGGACTCGAGCAGTACTTC
TRBV29-1	many	TRBJ2-5	TRBD1	CSVVPRGLVTQYF	TGCAGCGTTGTTCCCAGGGGGCTGGTGACCCAGTACTTC
TRBV20-1	many	TRBJ1-2	-	CSAEGSKGDYGYTF	TGCAGTGCGGAGGGGTCCAAAGGGGACTATGGCTACACCTTC
TRBV6-4	many	TRBJ1-1	-	CASRPRAFGPSNAEAFF	TGTGCCAGCCGGCCTCGGGCATTCGGGCCTAGCAATGCTGAAGCTTTCTTT
TRBV19	many	TRBJ1-5	-	CASSMHTGSSNQPQHF	TGTGCCAGTAGTATGCACACAGGGTCGAGCAATCAGCCCCAGCATTTT
TRBV2	-	TRBJ2-5	-	CASNIADSQETQYF	TGTGCCAGCAACATAGCGGACTCACAAGAGACCCAGTACTTC
TRBV2	many	TRBJ1-2	-	CASRDILRDLRGYTF	TGTGCCAGCAGGGACATCCTCAGGGATCTAAGGGGCTACACCTTC
TRBV10-3	few	TRBJ1-1	TRBD1	CAISKRGRVIDTEAFF	TGTGCCATCAGTAAGAGGGGGCGAGTTATTGACACTGAAGCTTTCTTT
TRBV20-1	many	TRBJ1-1	-	CSALFGGGNTEAFF	TGCAGTGCTCTCTTTGGGGGGGGGAACACTGAAGCTTTCTTT
TRBV6-1	many	TRBJ1-5	TRBD1	CASMRDRDQPQHF	TGTGCCAGCATGAGGGACAGGGATCAGCCCCAGCATTTT
TRBV14	-	TRBJ1-1	-	CASSHLLLTEAFF	TGTGCCAGCAGCCACCTCCTACTGACTGAAGCTTTCTTT
TRBV10-2	many	TRBJ2-5	TRBD1	CASSKATGSETQYF	TGCGCCAGCAGTAAAGCGACAGGGTCAGAGACCCAGTACTTC
TRBV12-5	many	TRBJ1-2	TRBD1	CASAPDRVSHGHTF	TGTGCTAGTGCCCCGGACAGGGTCTCTCACGGCCACACCTTC
TRBV14	many	TRBJ1-1	TRBD1	CASSPLRWTGDTEAFF	TGTGCCAGCAGCCCACTGCGTTGGACAGGGGACACTGAAGCTTTCTTT